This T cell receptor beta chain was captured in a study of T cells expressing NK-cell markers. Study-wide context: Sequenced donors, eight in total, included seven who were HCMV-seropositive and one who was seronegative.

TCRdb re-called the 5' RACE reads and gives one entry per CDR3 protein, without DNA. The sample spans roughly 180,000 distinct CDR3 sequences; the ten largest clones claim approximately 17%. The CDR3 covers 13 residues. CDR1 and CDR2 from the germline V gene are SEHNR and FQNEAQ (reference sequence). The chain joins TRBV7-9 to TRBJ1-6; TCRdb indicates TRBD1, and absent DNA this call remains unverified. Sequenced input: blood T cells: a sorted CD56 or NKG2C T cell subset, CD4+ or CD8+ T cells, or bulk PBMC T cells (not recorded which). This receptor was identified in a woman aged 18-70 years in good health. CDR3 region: CASKQGVNSPLHF.